This T cell receptor beta chain was recovered during a study of cytomegalovirus exposure and HLA in healthy donors. Comment on this clone: Antigen: not known.

Whole-study results and caveats: Previously analyzed data showed that most TCR beta V segments were productive at a frequency of about 87% or about 30%.

Trimming removed 2 bases at V and 5 bases at J, with 8 bases between. Germline assignment: CDR1 SGHDT and CDR2 YYEEEE. The CDR3 has 13 residues. PCR was performed using 60 Vbeta and 13 Jbeta primers. The table came from immunoSEQ multiplex PCR; TCRdb's copy has only in-frame clones and leaves some out. This sample yields about 140,000 clones, of which approximately 82% are seen a single time; 10% to 12% belongs to the top ten. The source of this sequence is a man in his late teens or twenties in good health and CMV-seropositive. This sequence joins TRBV5-6 and TRBJ2-4; D not resolved. Sequenced input: PBMCs. Here the CDR3 reads CASSLVSENIQYF. CDR3 DNA sequence: TGTGCCAGCAGCTTAGTTTCGGAAAACATTCAGTACTTC.